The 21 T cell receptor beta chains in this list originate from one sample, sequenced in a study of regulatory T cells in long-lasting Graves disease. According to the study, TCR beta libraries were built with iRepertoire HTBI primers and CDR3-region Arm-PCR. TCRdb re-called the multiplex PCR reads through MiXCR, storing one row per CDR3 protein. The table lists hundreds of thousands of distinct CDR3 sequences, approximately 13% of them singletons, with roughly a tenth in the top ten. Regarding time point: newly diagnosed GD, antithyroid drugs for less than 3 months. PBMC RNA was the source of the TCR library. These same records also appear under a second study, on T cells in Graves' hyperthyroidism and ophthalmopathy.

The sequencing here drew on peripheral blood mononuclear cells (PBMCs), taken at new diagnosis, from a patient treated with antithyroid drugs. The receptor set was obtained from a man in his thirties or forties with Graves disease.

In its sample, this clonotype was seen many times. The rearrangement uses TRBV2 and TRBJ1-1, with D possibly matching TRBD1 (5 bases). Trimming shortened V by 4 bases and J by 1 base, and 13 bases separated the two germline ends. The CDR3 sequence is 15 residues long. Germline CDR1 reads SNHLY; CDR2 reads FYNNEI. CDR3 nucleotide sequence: TGTGCCAGCAGTGTCCAGGGATTGGGGAACACTGAAGCTTTCTTT. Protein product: CASSVQGLGNTEAFF.

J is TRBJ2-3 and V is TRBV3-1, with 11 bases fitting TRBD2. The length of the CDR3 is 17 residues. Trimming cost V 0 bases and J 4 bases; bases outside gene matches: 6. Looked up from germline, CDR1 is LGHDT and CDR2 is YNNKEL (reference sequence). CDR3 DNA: TGTGCCAGCAGCCAAGATTTACTAGCGGGAGTGGCAGATACGCAGTATTTT. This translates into CASSQDLLAGVADTQYF.

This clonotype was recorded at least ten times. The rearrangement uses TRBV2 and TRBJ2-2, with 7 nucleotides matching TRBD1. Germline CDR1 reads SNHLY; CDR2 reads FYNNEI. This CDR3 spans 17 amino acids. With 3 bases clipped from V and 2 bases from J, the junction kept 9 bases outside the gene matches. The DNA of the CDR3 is TGTGCCAGCAGTGAGGCCTACAGGGGAATTAACACCGGGGAGCTGTTTTTT. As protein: CASSEAYRGINTGELFF. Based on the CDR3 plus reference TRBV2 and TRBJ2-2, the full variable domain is EPEVTQTPSHQVTQMGQEVILRCVPISNHLYFYWYRQILGQKVEFLVSFYNNEISEKSEIFDDQFSVERPDGSNFTLKIRSTKLEDSAMYFCASSEAYRGINTGELFFGEGSRLTVL.

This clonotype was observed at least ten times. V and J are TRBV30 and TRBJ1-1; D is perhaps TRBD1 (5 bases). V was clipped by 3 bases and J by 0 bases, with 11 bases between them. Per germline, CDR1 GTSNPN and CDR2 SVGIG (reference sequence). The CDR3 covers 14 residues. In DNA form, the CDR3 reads TGTGCCTGGAGCACGAAGGGGATGAACACTGAAGCTTTCTTT. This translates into CAWSTKGMNTEAFF.

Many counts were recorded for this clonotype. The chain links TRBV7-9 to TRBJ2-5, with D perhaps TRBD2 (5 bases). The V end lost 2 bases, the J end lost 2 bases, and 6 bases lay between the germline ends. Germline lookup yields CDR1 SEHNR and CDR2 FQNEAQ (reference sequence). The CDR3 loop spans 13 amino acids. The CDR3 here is CASSLWRQETQYF. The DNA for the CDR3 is TGTGCCAGCAGCTTATGGAGGCAAGAGACCCAGTACTTC.

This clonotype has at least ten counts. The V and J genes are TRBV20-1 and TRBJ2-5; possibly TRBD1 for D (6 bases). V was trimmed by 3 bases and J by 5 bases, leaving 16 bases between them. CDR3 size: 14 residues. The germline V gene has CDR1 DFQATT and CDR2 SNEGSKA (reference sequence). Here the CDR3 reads CSARRVRRGETQYF. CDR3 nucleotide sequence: TGCAGTGCTAGGAGGGTCCGCAGGGGTGAGACCCAGTACTTC.

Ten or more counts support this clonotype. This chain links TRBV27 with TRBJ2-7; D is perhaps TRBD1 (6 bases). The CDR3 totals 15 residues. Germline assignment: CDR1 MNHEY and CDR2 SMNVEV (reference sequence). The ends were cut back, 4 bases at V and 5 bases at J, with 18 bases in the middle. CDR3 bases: TGTGCCAGCAGTTCTTTGGGGGCTGGTGTACACGAGCAGTACTTC. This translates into CASSSLGAGVHEQYF.

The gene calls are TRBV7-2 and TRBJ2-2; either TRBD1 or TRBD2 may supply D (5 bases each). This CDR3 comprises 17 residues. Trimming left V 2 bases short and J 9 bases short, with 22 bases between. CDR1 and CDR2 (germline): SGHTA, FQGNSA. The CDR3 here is CASSLIPGPLGGRELFF. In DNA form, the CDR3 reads TGTGCCAGCAGCTTAATACCGGGACCCCTTGGTGGCCGGGAGCTGTTTTTT. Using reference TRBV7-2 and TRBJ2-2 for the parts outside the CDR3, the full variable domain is GAGVSQSPSNKVTEKGKDVELRCDPISGHTALYWYRQSLGQGLEFLIYFQGNSAPDKSGLPSDRFSAERTGGSVSTLTIQRTQQEDSAVYLCASSLIPGPLGGRELFFGEGSRLTVL.

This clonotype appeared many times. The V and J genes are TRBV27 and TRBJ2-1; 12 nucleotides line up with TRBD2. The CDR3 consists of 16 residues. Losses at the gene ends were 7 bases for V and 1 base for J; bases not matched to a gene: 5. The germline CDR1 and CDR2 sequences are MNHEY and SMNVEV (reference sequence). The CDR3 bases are TGTGCCAGCACCAAGACTAGCGGGGGTTCCTACAATGAGCAGTTCTTC. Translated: CASTKTSGGSYNEQFF.

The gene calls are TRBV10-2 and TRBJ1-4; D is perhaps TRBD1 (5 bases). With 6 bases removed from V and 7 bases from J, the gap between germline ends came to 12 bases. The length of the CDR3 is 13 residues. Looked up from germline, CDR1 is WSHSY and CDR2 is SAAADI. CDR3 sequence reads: CASSRLGGEKLFF. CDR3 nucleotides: TGCGCCAGCAGCAGACTGGGGGGTGAAAAACTGTTTTTT.

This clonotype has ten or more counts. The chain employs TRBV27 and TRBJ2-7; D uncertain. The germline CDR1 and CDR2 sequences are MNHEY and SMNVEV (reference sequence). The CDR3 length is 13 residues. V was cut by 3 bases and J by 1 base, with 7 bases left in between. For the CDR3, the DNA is TGTGCCAGCAGTTTTTCTAGTTCCTACGAGCAGTACTTC. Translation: CASSFSSSYEQYF.

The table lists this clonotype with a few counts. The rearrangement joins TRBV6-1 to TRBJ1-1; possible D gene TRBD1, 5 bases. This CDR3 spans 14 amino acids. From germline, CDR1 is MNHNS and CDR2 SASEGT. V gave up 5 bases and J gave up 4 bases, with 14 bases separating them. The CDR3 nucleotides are TGTGCCAGCAGTCGCGACAGCCAAGTCACTGAAGCTTTCTTT. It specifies CASSRDSQVTEAFF.

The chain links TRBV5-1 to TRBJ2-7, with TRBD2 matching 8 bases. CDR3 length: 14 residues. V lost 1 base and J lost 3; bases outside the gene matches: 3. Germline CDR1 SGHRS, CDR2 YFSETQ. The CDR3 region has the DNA TGCGCCAGCAGCTTGAGCGGGAGTAACTACGAGCAGTACTTC. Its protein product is CASSLSGSNYEQYF.

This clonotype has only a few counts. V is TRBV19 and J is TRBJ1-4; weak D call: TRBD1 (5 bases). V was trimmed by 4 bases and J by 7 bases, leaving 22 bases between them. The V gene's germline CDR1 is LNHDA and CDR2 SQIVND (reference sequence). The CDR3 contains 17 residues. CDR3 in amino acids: CASSNPLPAGPFEKLFF. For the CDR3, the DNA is TGTGCCAGTAGTAACCCCCTCCCGGCGGGGCCTTTTGAAAAACTGTTTTTT.

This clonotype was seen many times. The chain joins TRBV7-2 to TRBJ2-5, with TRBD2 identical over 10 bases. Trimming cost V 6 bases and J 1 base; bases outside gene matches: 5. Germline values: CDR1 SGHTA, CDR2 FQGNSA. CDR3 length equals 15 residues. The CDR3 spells CASRQTSGAQETQYF. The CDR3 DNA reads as TGTGCCAGCAGGCAAACTAGCGGGGCCCAAGAGACCCAGTACTTC.

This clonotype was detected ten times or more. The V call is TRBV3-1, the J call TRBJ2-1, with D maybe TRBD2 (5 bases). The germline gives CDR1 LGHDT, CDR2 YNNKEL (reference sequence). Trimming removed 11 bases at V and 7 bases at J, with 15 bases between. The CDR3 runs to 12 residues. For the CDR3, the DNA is TGTGCCGTAGAGGGAAAGGCGAATGAGCAGTTCTTC. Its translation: CAVEGKANEQFF.

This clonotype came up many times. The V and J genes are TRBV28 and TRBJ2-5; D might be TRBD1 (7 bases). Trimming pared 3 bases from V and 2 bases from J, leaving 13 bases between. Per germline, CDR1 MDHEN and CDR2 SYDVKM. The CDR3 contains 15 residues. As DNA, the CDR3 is TGTGCCAGCAGTTTCCGCGGGACAGCACAAGAGACCCAGTACTTC. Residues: CASSFRGTAQETQYF.

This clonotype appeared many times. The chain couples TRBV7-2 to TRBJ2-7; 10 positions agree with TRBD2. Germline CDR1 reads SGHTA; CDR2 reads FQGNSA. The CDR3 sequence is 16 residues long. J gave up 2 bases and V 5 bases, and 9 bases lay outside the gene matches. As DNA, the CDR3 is TGTGCCAGCAGCCCCTGGGAAGCGGGAGGGACCTACGAGCAGTACTTC. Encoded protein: CASSPWEAGGTYEQYF.

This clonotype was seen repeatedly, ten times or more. In nucleotides, the CDR3 is TGTGCCAGCAGTTTATTAGGGGGCAATCAGCCCCAGCATTTT. Translation gives CASSLLGGNQPQHF. The J gene is TRBJ1-5, the V gene TRBV12-3 or TRBV12-4, with a tentative D call TRBD1 (5 bases). The V gene lost 2 bases and the J gene lost 2 bases, with 7 bases spanning the gap. The CDR3 consists of 14 residues.

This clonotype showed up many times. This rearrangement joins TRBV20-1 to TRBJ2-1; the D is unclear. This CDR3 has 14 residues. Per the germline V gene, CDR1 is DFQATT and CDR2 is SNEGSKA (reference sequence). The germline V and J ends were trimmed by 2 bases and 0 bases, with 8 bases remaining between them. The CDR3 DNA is TGCAGTGCTAGACTCATGCACTCCTACAATGAGCAGTTCTTC. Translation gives CSARLMHSYNEQFF.

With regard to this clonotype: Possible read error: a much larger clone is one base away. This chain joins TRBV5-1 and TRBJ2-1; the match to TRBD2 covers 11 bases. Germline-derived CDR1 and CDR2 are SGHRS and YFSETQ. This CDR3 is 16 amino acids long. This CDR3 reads CASSLVAGGPLNGQFF. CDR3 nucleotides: TGCGCCAGCAGCTTAGTAGCGGGAGGGCCGTTGAATGGGCAGTTCTTC.